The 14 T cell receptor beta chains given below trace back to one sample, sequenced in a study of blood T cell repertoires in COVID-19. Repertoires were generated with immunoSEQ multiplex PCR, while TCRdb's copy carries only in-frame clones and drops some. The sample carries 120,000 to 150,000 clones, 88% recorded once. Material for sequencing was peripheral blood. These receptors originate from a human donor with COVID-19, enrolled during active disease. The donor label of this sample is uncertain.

The CDR3 nucleotides read TGTGCCAGCAGTTACCGCGGGGTGGCTGATGAGCAGTTCTTC. Protein product: CASSYRGVADEQFF. This rearrangement joins TRBV6-5 to TRBJ2-1; tentatively, D is TRBD2 (6 bases). The CDR3 sequence is 14 residues long. The V end lost 2 bases, the J end lost 8 bases, and 13 bases lay between the germline ends. Germline CDR1 and CDR2: MNHEY and SVGAGI.

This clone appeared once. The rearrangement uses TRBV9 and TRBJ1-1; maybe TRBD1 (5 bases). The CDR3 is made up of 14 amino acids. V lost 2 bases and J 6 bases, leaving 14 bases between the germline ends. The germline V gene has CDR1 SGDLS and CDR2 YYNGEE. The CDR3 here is CASSVGPANAEAFF. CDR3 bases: TGTGCCAGCAGCGTGGGGCCGGCAAATGCTGAAGCTTTCTTT.

CDR3 protein: CASSAGSQHYGYTF. CDR3 nucleotide sequence: TGCGCCAGCAGCGCAGGAAGCCAACACTATGGCTACACCTTC. This chain links TRBV5-1 with TRBJ1-2, with D hard to call. Between the trimmed V and J ends, which lost 4 bases and 3 bases, there was a span of 13 bases. The CDR3 is made up of 14 amino acids. In germline, CDR1 is SGHRS, CDR2 YFSETQ.

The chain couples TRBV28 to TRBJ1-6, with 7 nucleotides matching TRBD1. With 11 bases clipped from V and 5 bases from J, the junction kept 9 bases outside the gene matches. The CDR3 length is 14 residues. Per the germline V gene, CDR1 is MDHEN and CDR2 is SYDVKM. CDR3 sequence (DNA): TGTGCCTACAGGGGACAGACAGATAATTCACCCCTCCACTTT. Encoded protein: CAYRGQTDNSPLHF.

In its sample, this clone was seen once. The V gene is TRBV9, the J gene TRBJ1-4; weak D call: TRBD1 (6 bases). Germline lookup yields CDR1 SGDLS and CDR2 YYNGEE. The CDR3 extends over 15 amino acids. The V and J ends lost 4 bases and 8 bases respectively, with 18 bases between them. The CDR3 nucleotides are TGTGCCAGCAGCCCATCTACAGGGTGGGAAGAAAAACTGTTTTTT. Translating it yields CASSPSTGWEEKLFF.

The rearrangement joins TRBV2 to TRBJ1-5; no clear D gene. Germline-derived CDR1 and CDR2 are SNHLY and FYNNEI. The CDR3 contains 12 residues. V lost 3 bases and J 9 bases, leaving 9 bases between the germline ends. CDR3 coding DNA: TGTGCCAGCAGTGACCTAAGTCTGCCCCAGCATTTT. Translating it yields CASSDLSLPQHF.

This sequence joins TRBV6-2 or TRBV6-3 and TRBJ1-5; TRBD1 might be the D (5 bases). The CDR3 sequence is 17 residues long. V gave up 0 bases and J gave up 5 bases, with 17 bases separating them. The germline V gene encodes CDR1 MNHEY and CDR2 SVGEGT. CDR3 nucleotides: TGTGCCAGCAGTTACTCCATCCAGGGAATCCGGGATCAGCCCCAGCATTTT. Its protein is CASSYSIQGIRDQPQHF.

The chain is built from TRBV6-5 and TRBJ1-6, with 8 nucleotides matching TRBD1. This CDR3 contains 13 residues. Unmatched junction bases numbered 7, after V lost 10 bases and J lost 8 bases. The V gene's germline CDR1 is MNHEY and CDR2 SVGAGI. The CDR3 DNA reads TGTGCCACATACAGGGGGGGGGATTCACCCCTCCACTTT. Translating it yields CATYRGGDSPLHF.

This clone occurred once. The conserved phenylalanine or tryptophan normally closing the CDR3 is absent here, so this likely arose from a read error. The CDR3 loop is CSASDRVGYGYTV. In DNA form, the CDR3 reads TGCAGCGCCAGCGACAGGGTAGGGTATGGCTACACCGTC. The rearrangement links TRBV29-1 to TRBJ1-2; 7 bases match TRBD1. The junction had 10 bases not matched to a gene; V was cut back by 7 bases and J by 5 bases. Germline assignment: CDR1 SQVTM and CDR2 ANQGSEA. The CDR3 has 13 residues.

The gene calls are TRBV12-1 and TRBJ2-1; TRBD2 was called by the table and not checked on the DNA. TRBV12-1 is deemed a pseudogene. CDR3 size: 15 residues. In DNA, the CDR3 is TGTGCCAGCAGCCCCCCGCGGGTCTCCTACAATGAGCAGTTCTTC. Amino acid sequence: CASSPPRVSYNEQFF.

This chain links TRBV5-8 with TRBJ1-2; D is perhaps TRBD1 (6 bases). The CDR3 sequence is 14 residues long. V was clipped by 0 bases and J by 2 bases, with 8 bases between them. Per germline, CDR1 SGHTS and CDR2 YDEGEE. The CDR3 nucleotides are TGTGCCAGCAGCTTGGGGCAGGGGAACTATGGCTACACCTTC. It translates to CASSLGQGNYGYTF.

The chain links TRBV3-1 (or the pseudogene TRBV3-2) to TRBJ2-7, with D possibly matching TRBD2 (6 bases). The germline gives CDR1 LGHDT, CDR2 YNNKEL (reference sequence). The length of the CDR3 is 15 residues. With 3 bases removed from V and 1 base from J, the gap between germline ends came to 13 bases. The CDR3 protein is CASSQGWGVSYEQYF. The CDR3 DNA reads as TGTGCCAGCAGCCAGGGCTGGGGGGTGTCCTACGAGCAGTACTTC.

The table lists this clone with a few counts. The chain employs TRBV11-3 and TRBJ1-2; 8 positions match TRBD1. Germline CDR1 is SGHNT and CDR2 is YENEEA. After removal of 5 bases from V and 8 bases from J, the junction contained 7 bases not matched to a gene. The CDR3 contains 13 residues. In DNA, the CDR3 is TGTGCCAGCAGCCCCAGGGGGCACGAAGGCTACACCTTC. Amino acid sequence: CASSPRGHEGYTF.

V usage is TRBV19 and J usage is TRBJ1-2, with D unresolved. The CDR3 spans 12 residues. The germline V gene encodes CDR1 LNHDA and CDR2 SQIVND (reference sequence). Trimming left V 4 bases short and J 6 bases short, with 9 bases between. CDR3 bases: TGTGCCAGTAGTACGAGGGAGGATGGCTACACCTTC. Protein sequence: CASSTREDGYTF.